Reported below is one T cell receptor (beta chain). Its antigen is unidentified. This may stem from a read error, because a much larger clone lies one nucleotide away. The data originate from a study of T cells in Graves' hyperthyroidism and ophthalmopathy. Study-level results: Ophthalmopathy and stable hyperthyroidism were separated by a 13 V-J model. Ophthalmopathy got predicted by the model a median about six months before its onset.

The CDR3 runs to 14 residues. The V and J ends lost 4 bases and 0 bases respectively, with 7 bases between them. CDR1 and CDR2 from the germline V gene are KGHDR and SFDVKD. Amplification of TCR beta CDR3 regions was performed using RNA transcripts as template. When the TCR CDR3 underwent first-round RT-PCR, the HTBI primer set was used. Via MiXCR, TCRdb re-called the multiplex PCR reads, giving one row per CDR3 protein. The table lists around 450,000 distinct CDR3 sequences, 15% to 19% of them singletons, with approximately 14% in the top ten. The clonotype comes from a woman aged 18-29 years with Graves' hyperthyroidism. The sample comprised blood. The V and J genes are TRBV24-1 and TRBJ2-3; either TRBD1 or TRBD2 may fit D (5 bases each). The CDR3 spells CATSDGTSTDTQYF. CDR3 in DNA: TGTGCCACCAGTGACGGGACGAGCACAGATACGCAGTATTTT.